A selection of T cell receptor beta chains follows, all from one sample in a study of OX40 agonist ivuxolimab in advanced cancers. Only in-frame clones appear in the TCRdb table, and some are missing; sequencing was by immunoSEQ multiplex PCR. The table records 55,000 to 85,000 clones, approximately 80% of them present only once. The sample in question was CD4+ or CD8+ T cells sorted from blood, obtained in a trial of the OX40 agonist ivuxolimab. The receptors come from an adult with an advanced solid tumor such as melanoma, head and neck, liver or kidney cancer. CDR3s leave out the opening cysteine and the closing phenylalanine or tryptophan.

j_gene,v_gene,len,CDR3aa
TRBJ1-4,TRBV5-4,13,ASSLEATTNEKLF
TRBJ2-5,TRBV4-1,14,ASSHPPRRTEETQY
TRBJ2-2,TRBV7-7,12,ASSLGSGDGELF
TRBJ1-2,TRBV2,13,ASSERRQGTFGYT
TRBJ2-1,TRBV7-9,12,ASSPGGSLGEQF
TRBJ1-2,TRBV5-4,12,ASSSKDRAGGYT
TRBJ2-7,TRBV2,13,ASSGSRGRSYEQY
TRBJ1-6,TRBV5-6,13,ASSQQGLSNSPLH
TRBJ1-1,TRBV27,9,ASGSGGRAF
TRBJ1-2,TRBV7-2,9,ASSLFIGGT
TRBJ2-1,TRBV14,13,ASSQDRLTYNEQF
TRBJ1-2,TRBV5-4,10,ASSLDGYGYT
TRBJ1-2,TRBV6-1,11,ASSEGGFVGYT
TRBJ1-4,TRBV18,10,ASSPREEKLF
TRBJ2-5,TRBV4-2,11,ASSRDNQETQY
TRBJ1-1,TRBV30,12,AWTAGWGSTEAF
TRBJ2-1,TRBV7-6,13,ASSRGSEIYNEQF
TRBJ1-1,TRBV5-1,11,ASSLQGDTEAF
TRBJ1-2,TRBV30,12,AWSQTLGPYGYT
TRBJ1-3,TRBV18,13,ASSPLLDSGNTIY
TRBJ2-7,TRBV5-1,13,ASSSRTSGGYEQY
TRBJ2-7,TRBV2,12,ASSEIGTGREQY
TRBJ2-2,TRBV5-4,15,ASSPQRGAGDTGELF
TRBJ2-3,TRBV11-3,15,ASSLDITSGSTDTQY
TRBJ1-5,TRBV7-9,12,ASRGQGAHQPQH
TRBJ2-1,TRBV11-2,11,ASSLGLINEQF
TRBJ1-1,TRBV27,14,ASSNQGLGSDTEAF
TRBJ1-4,TRBV6-6,13,ASSYSTVGVEKLF
TRBJ1-3,TRBV7-9,13,ASSEAGIGGNTIY
TRBJ2-1,TRBV6-1,11,ASSGQGGDEQF
TRBJ2-7,TRBV21-1,20,ASSKHGCTFSVPQGNEYEQY
TRBJ1-5,TRBV18,13,ASSQARDSNQPQH
TRBJ2-3,TRBV15,13,ATSMTGNWADTQY
TRBJ2-3,TRBV4-2,15,ASSQAPQAGIGDTQY
TRBJ1-2,TRBV6-6,11,ASRKGARNGYT
TRBJ1-5,TRBV19,12,ASWETGGGQPQH
TRBJ1-2,TRBV5-4,11,ASSAQSDQGYT
TRBJ1-2,TRBV7-6,15,ASSRGTGGLRTAGYT
TRBJ2-7,TRBV14,10,ASSPDDWEQY
TRBJ2-7,TRBV4-2,12,ASSQDRVGYEQY
TRBJ1-6,TRBV30,10,AWSPGPSPLH
TRBJ2-7,TRBV30,11,AWKPGITYEQY
TRBJ2-7,TRBV19,12,ASSRVDNGYEQY
TRBJ2-7,TRBV2,15,ASSEWKEGRPSYEQY
TRBJ1-2,TRBV7-8,12,ASSNITGIYGYT
TRBJ1-5,TRBV4-1,13,ASSHRVMGNQPQH
TRBJ2-1,TRBV18,12,ASSPRVDYNEQF
TRBJ2-2,TRBV19,15,ASLGGRGQGNTGELF
TRBJ1-2,TRBV10-3,12,AISAQTANYGYT
TRBJ1-3,TRBV5-1,13,ASSLQGATGNTIY
TRBJ2-5,TRBV5-8,13,ASSLSLQPQETQY
TRBJ2-7,TRBV5-1,10,ASSAEQGALY
TRBJ1-2,TRBV12-1,12,ASSFQGLDYGYT
TRBJ1-1,TRBV30,12,AWSPRGSYTEAF
TRBJ1-1,TRBV7-2,12,ASSLRQGNTEAF